The clone carrying this T cell receptor (beta chain) was observed a single time. These data originate in a study of control samples from healthy donors and cancer patients. V gave up 3 bases and J gave up 4 bases; unmatched junction bases: 6. Germline CDR1 LGHNA, CDR2 YSLEER. The CDR3 extends over 15 amino acids. The assay was immunoSEQ multiplex PCR, and TCRdb's table has in-frame clones only and misses some. The sample has roughly 84,000 clones; 90% to 95% are singletons. The chain recombines TRBV4-3 with TRBJ1-5, with 7 bases identical to TRBD1. Material: blood. The receptor's source is a man aged 45-65 years in good health. As DNA, the CDR3 is TGCGCCAGCAGCCATGAACAGGGGAGGAATCAGCCCCAGCATTTT. Amino acids: CASSHEQGRNQPQHF.